Below are 25 T cell receptor beta chains sequenced from a single sample in a study of cytomegalovirus exposure and HLA in healthy donors. The primer mix had 60 Vbeta and 13 Jbeta primers. The method was immunoSEQ multiplex PCR; TCRdb's version includes in-frame clones alone and lacks a portion of them. The sample has some 60,000 clones, approximately 75% seen once. Sequencing was carried out using PBMCs. These receptor sequences come from a woman aged 25-40 years in good health and CMV-seronegative.

This clone was seen just once. V usage is TRBV19 and J usage is TRBJ2-7; the D gene is possibly TRBD1 (6 bases). The germline gives CDR1 LNHDA, CDR2 SQIVND (reference sequence). This CDR3 comprises 15 residues. Trimming took 3 bases from V and 1 from J, leaving 13 bases between them. The CDR3 sequence: CASSMDRSTSYEQYF. For the CDR3, the DNA is TGTGCCAGTAGTATGGACAGATCTACTTCCTACGAGCAGTACTTC.

The chain is built from TRBV5-6 and TRBJ2-2, with a possible D match to TRBD1 (5 bases). The CDR3 covers 14 residues. Trimming cost V 5 bases and J 4 bases, with 12 bases left between them. CDR1 and CDR2 (germline): SGHDT, YYEEEE. The CDR3: CASRWVGRTGELFF. DNA of the CDR3: TGTGCCAGCAGATGGGTGGGGCGCACCGGGGAGCTGTTTTTT. The whole variable domain, remainder taken from reference TRBV5-6 and TRBJ2-2, is DAGVTQSPTHLIKTRGQQVTLRCSPKSGHDTVSWYQQALGQGPQFIFQYYEEEERQRGNFPDRFSGHQFPNYSSELNVNALLLGDSALYLCASRWVGRTGELFFGEGSRLTVL.

DNA of the CDR3: TGTGCCAGCAGTTTATATTCGACAGGGTACGGGGAGCTGTTTTTT. Protein product: CASSLYSTGYGELFF. The V call is TRBV28, the J call TRBJ2-2, with 7 nucleotides matching TRBD1. This CDR3 has 15 residues. The germline gives CDR1 MDHEN, CDR2 SYDVKM. V was pared by 1 base and J by 7 bases, with 6 bases of the junction left unmatched. Looking up the rest from reference TRBV28 and TRBJ2-2 gives the full variable domain: DVKVTQSSRYLVKRTGEKVFLECVQDMDHENMFWYRQDPGLGLRLIYFSYDVKMKEKGDIPEGYSVSREKKERFSLILESASTNQTSMYLCASSLYSTGYGELFFGEGSRLTVL.

The gene calls are TRBV7-8 and TRBJ1-5; D is undetermined. Deletions cut 7 bases from V and 1 base from J, with 14 bases between. Germline V gives CDR1 SGHVS, CDR2 FQNEAQ. The CDR3 totals 15 residues. The CDR3: CASTPEDSSNQPQHF. The CDR3, as DNA: TGTGCCAGCACCCCAGAGGATTCGAGCAATCAGCCCCAGCATTTT.

The chain couples TRBV25-1 to TRBJ1-6, with D perhaps matching TRBD1 (6 bases). The CDR3 covers 15 residues. V was pared by 6 bases and J by 3 bases, with 12 bases between. Germline CDR1 MGHDK, CDR2 SYGVNS. Here the CDR3 reads CASRAAQGYNSPLHF. Written as DNA, the CDR3 is TGTGCCAGCAGGGCAGCACAGGGCTATAATTCACCCCTCCACTTT. Complete variable domain (other parts from reference TRBV25-1 and TRBJ1-6): EADIYQTPRYLVIGTGKKITLECSQTMGHDKMYWYQQDPGMELHLIHYSYGVNSTEKGDLSSESTVSRIRTEHFPLTLESARPSHTSQYLCASRAAQGYNSPLHFGNGTRLTVT.

V usage is TRBV5-1 and J usage is TRBJ1-3; D uncertain. This CDR3 contains 13 residues. Germline V gene sequence: CDR1 SGHRS, CDR2 YFSETQ. With 0 bases removed from V and 2 bases from J, the gap between germline ends came to 3 bases. Here the CDR3 reads CASSLDTGNTIYF. Written as DNA, the CDR3 is TGCGCCAGCAGCTTGGACACTGGAAACACCATATATTTT.

The rearrangement uses TRBV5-1 and TRBJ2-1; TRBD2 matches 8 bases. This CDR3 region has 17 residues. The germline gives CDR1 SGHRS, CDR2 YFSETQ. Germline trimming cut 3 bases from V and 7 bases from J; bases unmatched to any gene: 15. The CDR3 DNA reads TGCGCCAGCAGCTCGATAGCCGCCGGGACTAGTATGAATGAGCAGTTCTTC. This codes for CASSSIAAGTSMNEQFF. The entire variable domain, with the rest obtained from reference TRBV5-1 and TRBJ2-1, is as follows: KAGVTQTPRYLIKTRGQQVTLSCSPISGHRSVSWYQQTPGQGLQFLFEYFSETQRNKGNFPGRFSGRQFSNSRSEMNVSTLELGDSALYLCASSSIAAGTSMNEQFFGPGTRLTVL.

This clone was counted only a few times. The chain links TRBV6-1 to TRBJ2-7; 7 bases are a match to TRBD2. CDR1 is MNHNS, CDR2 SASEGT, per germline. The CDR3 consists of 14 residues. The trim removed 3 bases at V and 0 bases at J, leaving 2 bases unmatched. CDR3 amino acids: CASSESGVSYEQYF. The DNA for the CDR3 is TGTGCCAGCAGTGAGAGCGGGGTCTCCTACGAGCAGTACTTC.

This clone was picked up one time. The V call is TRBV15, the J call TRBJ2-1; 12 bases are shared with TRBD2. Germline V gene lookup returns CDR1 LNHNV and CDR2 YYDKDF (reference sequence). This CDR3 is built from 14 residues. J was trimmed by 7 bases and V by 4 bases; bases with no gene match: 2. The CDR3 reads CATSKTSGSNEQFF. Here the CDR3 DNA reads TGTGCCACCAGCAAGACTAGCGGGAGTAATGAGCAGTTCTTC.

The table lists this clone with a count of one. The chain has TRBV15 and TRBJ1-2; no clear D. Germline V gene data show CDR1 as LNHNV and CDR2 as YYDKDF (reference sequence). This CDR3 has 17 residues. The V gene lost 1 base and the J gene lost 4 bases, with 19 bases spanning the gap. The chain's CDR3 is CATSRGEGLPPPYGYTF. The DNA of the CDR3 is TGTGCCACCAGCAGAGGGGAGGGCCTTCCACCCCCCTATGGCTACACCTTC.

The gene calls are TRBV7-6 and TRBJ2-3; 9 nucleotides agree with TRBD1. V was pared by 1 base and J by 0 bases, with 5 bases of the junction left unmatched. The CDR3 is 17 amino acids. In germline, CDR1 is SGHVS, CDR2 FNYEAQ. The CDR3 here is CASSLVGTGKSTDTQYF. CDR3 sequence (DNA): TGTGCCAGCAGCTTAGTGGGGACAGGGAAGAGCACAGATACGCAGTATTTT.

The CDR3 region is CASSDDRGEAFF. Here the CDR3 DNA reads TGCGCCAGCAGTGACGACAGGGGTGAAGCTTTCTTT. This chain uses TRBV10-1 with TRBJ1-1, with 8 bases lining up with TRBD1. The junction had 1 base not matched to a gene; V was cut back by 3 bases and J by 7 bases. Germline CDR1 and CDR2: WNHNN and SYGVQD (reference sequence). The CDR3 is 12 amino acids.

This chain connects TRBV29-1 to TRBJ1-4; TRBD1 might be the D (5 bases). The CDR3 sequence is 13 residues long. Deletions cut 4 bases from V and 7 bases from J, with 13 bases between. Germline CDR1 reads SQVTM; CDR2 reads ANQGSEA. DNA of the CDR3: TGCAGCGTTGGGGCCTCAACAGGTGAAAAACTGTTTTTT. Its translation: CSVGASTGEKLFF. The full variable domain, rest sourced from reference TRBV29-1 and TRBJ1-4, is SAVISQKPSRDICQRGTSLTIQCQVDSQVTMMFWYRQQPGQSLTLIATANQGSEATYESGFVIDKFPISRPNLTFSTLTVSNMSPEDSSIYLCSVGASTGEKLFFGSGTQLSVL.

This clone was detected once. The chain combines TRBV30 with TRBJ1-2, with 7 nucleotides matching TRBD1. The germline V gene encodes CDR1 GTSNPN and CDR2 SVGIG (reference sequence). V dropped 4 bases and J dropped 3; count of bases not matched to a gene: 11. The CDR3 is made up of 15 amino acids. The CDR3 sequence: CAWNTAQGVDYGYTF. CDR3 DNA sequence: TGTGCCTGGAACACAGCCCAGGGGGTCGACTATGGCTACACCTTC.

The chain is built from TRBV2 and TRBJ2-3; TRBD2 is a possible D gene (5 bases). Germline assignment: CDR1 SNHLY and CDR2 FYNNEI. The CDR3 has 13 amino acids. V lost 6 bases to trimming and J lost 2 bases, with 9 bases between them. The CDR3: CASRGLITDTQYF. The CDR3 DNA reads as TGTGCCAGCAGAGGACTTATCACAGATACGCAGTATTTT.

The chain couples TRBV6-6 to TRBJ2-5; 8 bases are shared with TRBD2. Germline assignment: CDR1 MNHNY and CDR2 SVGAGI (reference sequence). The CDR3 totals 14 residues. The ends lost 0 bases at V and 5 bases at J; junction bases unmatched: 2. The CDR3 bases are TGTGCCAGCAGTTACTCGTCGGGGGGGGAGACCCAGTACTTC. As protein: CASSYSSGGETQYF.

This chain links TRBV27 with TRBJ2-2; D remains ambiguous. The germline CDR1 and CDR2 sequences are MNHEY and SMNVEV (reference sequence). CDR3 length: 13 amino acids. Trimming took 4 bases from V and 4 from J, leaving 7 bases between them. The CDR3 sequence: CASSSYSTGELFF. The CDR3 DNA is TGTGCCAGCAGTTCCTACAGCACCGGGGAGCTGTTTTTT.

The CDR3 sequence: CASSEERTSGLYF. In DNA, the CDR3 is TGTGCCAGCAGTGAAGAGAGGACTAGCGGGCTCTATTTT. The rearrangement joins TRBV2 to TRBJ2-3, with 11 nucleotides matching TRBD2. After removal of 1 base from V and 15 bases from J, the junction contained 6 bases not matched to a gene. CDR3 length: 13 amino acids. The germline gives CDR1 SNHLY, CDR2 FYNNEI.

The rearrangement uses TRBV28 and TRBJ2-5, with TRBD1 matching over 7 bases. Germline CDR1 is MDHEN and CDR2 is SYDVKM. The V segment lost 6 bases and the J segment 1 base; nucleotides outside the gene matches: 5. The CDR3 runs 14 residues. The CDR3 nucleotides read TGTGCCAGCAGGGGACAGACTTCCCAAGAGACCCAGTACTTC. Protein sequence: CASRGQTSQETQYF. The full variable domain, its missing parts supplied by reference TRBV28 and TRBJ2-5, is DVKVTQSSRYLVKRTGEKVFLECVQDMDHENMFWYRQDPGLGLRLIYFSYDVKMKEKGDIPEGYSVSREKKERFSLILESASTNQTSMYLCASRGQTSQETQYFGPGTRLLVL.

V usage is TRBV28 and J usage is TRBJ2-7; the match to TRBD2 covers 11 bases. Germline CDR1 MDHEN, CDR2 SYDVKM. V trimming: 8 bases; J trimming: 4 bases; junction bases outside the gene matches: 13. The CDR3 length is 16 residues. The CDR3 bases are TGTGCCAGCTTAGCGGGAGGGCGGGTGAGGGGGTACGAGCAGTACTTC. As protein: CASLAGGRVRGYEQYF.

The rearrangement uses TRBV5-1 and TRBJ2-5, with 8 positions matching TRBD1. Germline V lookup: CDR1 SGHRS, CDR2 YFSETQ. V shed 3 bases and J 4 bases; nucleotides not matched to a gene: 11. There are 16 residues in the CDR3. The CDR3 region is CASSSTGDLGRETQYF. CDR3 DNA: TGCGCCAGCAGCTCGACAGGGGATCTAGGTCGAGAGACCCAGTACTTC.

This chain uses TRBV9 with TRBJ1-2; D uncertain. The CDR3 has 15 amino acids. Germline CDR1 SGDLS, CDR2 YYNGEE. Between the trimmed V and J ends, which lost 2 bases and 2 bases, there was a span of 13 bases. The CDR3: CASSVTLGANYGYTF. The CDR3 nucleotides read TGTGCCAGCAGCGTTACTCTAGGAGCGAACTATGGCTACACCTTC.

The chain is built from TRBV7-9 and TRBJ1-2; D not certain. The germline CDR1 and CDR2 sequences are SEHNR and FQNEAQ (reference sequence). This CDR3 comprises 15 residues. V shed 4 bases and J shed 8 bases, with 20 bases lying between them. CDR3 region: CASSSRGPEMKGYTF. Written as DNA, the CDR3 is TGTGCCAGCAGCTCCCGAGGGCCAGAGATGAAGGGCTACACCTTC.

V is TRBV11-2 and J is TRBJ2-7; 8 bases match TRBD2. Per germline, CDR1 SGHAT and CDR2 FQNNGV. This CDR3 comprises 15 residues. J lost 3 bases, V lost 1 base, and 5 bases had no gene match. CDR3 protein: CASSLGVAGNYEQYF. In DNA, the CDR3 is TGTGCCAGCAGCTTAGGGGTAGCGGGGAACTACGAGCAGTACTTC. The whole variable domain, filled in from reference TRBV11-2 and TRBJ2-7, reads EAGVAQSPRYKIIEKRQSVAFWCNPISGHATLYWYQQILGQGPKLLIQFQNNGVVDDSQLPKDRFSAERLKGVDSTLKIQPAKLEDSAVYLCASSLGVAGNYEQYFGPGTRLTVT.

The gene calls are TRBV19 and TRBJ1-1; 10 bases are a match to TRBD1. The J segment lost 0 bases and the V segment lost 5 bases, leaving 6 bases of the junction unmatched. The CDR3 spans 16 residues. CDR1 and CDR2 from the germline V gene are LNHDA and SQIVND (reference sequence). The CDR3: CASSLRQGAVNTEAFF. In DNA form, the CDR3 reads TGTGCCAGTAGTCTCCGACAGGGGGCCGTGAACACTGAAGCTTTCTTT. Full variable domain (missing parts from reference TRBV19 and TRBJ1-1): DGGITQSPKYLFRKEGQNVTLSCEQNLNHDAMYWYRQDPGQGLRLIYYSQIVNDFQKGDIAEGYSVSREKKESFPLTVTSAQKNPTAFYLCASSLRQGAVNTEAFFGQGTRLTVV.